The rows below give T cell receptor beta chains drawn from one sample of a study of cytomegalovirus exposure and HLA in healthy donors. The repertoire was sequenced with immunoSEQ multiplex PCR; TCRdb's copy has only in-frame clones and lacks some. There are about 120,000 clones in the sample; 70% to 75% occur only once, and over 1.5% lies in the top ten. Material for sequencing was PBMCs. The receptors shown here come from a woman aged 18 to 35 in good health and CMV-seronegative. CDR3s leave out the opening cysteine and the closing phenylalanine or tryptophan. The order of the fields is CDR3 length, J gene, V gene, CDR3 protein.

>14|TRBJ2-7|TRBV4-2
ASSQVTGLDLPEQY
>12|TRBJ1-2|TRBV14
ASSPQAYSPGYT
>14|TRBJ1-1|TRBV4-1
ASSQDQKGVNTEAF
>12|TRBJ1-5|TRBV5-4
ASSLAGANQPQH
>12|TRBJ2-7|TRBV5-1
ASSLAPGDYEQY
>12|TRBJ1-1|TRBV28
ASSLPGSNTEAF
>11|TRBJ2-5|TRBV5-4
ASSYTGSETQY
>11|TRBJ2-5|TRBV6-5
ASRGHYQETQY
>12|TRBJ1-1|TRBV6-1
ASQKEQGGTEAF
>13|TRBJ2-5|TRBV5-1
ASSDRQGKQETQY
>13|TRBJ1-2|TRBV13
ASSTHDRVRYGYT
>11|TRBJ1-3|TRBV30
AWSVLFGNTIY
>12|TRBJ1-1|TRBV6-5
ASSLAQGSLEAF
>11|TRBJ1-3|TRBV25-1
ASSALIGNTIY
>13|TRBJ2-1|TRBV9
ASSVSPEGGTEQF
>12|TRBJ1-4|TRBV15
ATSPDSLTRKLF
>12|TRBJ1-2|TRBV2
ASTAHRSQYGYT
>12|TRBJ1-1|TRBV7-9
ASSFTGTNTEAF
>12|TRBJ2-5|TRBV5-5
ASSLARGLETQY
>14|TRBJ2-5|TRBV21-1
ASSKVGLASKETQY
>12|TRBJ1-1|TRBV5-5
ASSSRGGEAEAF
>11|TRBJ1-1|TRBV5-1
ASSLDMNTEAF
>13|TRBJ1-1|TRBV7-9
ASSRGGAGWTEAF
>14|TRBJ2-1|TRBV28
ASSPLLSGTYNEQF
>15|TRBJ1-1|TRBV7-8
ASSLRPGQGREGEAF
>11|TRBJ1-6|TRBV6-5
ASRAGWGSPLH
>11|TRBJ2-1|TRBV5-1
ASSLVLGGEQF
>12|TRBJ1-1|TRBV11-2
ASASSPTDTEAF
>15|TRBJ1-6|TRBV28
ASSFAESSSYNSPLH
>14|TRBJ2-5|TRBV28
ASSLFGGGAQETQY
>14|TRBJ1-1|TRBV15
ATSRGYESSNTEAF
>13|TRBJ2-3|TRBV11-2
ASSLGIRGTDTQY
>14|TRBJ1-3|TRBV5-1
ASSNPRESSGNTIY
>12|TRBJ1-3|TRBV2
ASRPTGFGNTIY
>11|TRBJ2-5|TRBV5-4
ASSLAGAETQY
>10|TRBJ2-7|TRBV2
ASRDNLYEQY
>9|TRBJ1-2|TRBV30
AWGLNYGYT